This TCR beta chain was identified during a study of PD-1 and CTLA-4 blockade in melanoma. Only in-frame clones appear in the TCRdb table, and some are missing; sequencing was by immunoSEQ multiplex PCR. In the table there are about 31,000 clones, approximately 90% of which are singletons. Germline CDR1 reads MNHEY; CDR2 reads SVGAGI. The CDR3 has 13 residues. The J segment lost 6 bases and the V segment lost 5 bases, leaving 3 bases of the junction unmatched. This TCR came from a human donor with melanoma. The rearrangement links TRBV6-5 to TRBJ2-1; 8 bases fit TRBD2. The sample consisted of CD8+ T cells from peripheral blood, taken from a patient given anti-PD-1 treatment. The CDR3 region is CASSPGTSNEQFF. CDR3 DNA: TGTGCCAGCAGTCCCGGGACTAGCAATGAGCAGTTCTTC.